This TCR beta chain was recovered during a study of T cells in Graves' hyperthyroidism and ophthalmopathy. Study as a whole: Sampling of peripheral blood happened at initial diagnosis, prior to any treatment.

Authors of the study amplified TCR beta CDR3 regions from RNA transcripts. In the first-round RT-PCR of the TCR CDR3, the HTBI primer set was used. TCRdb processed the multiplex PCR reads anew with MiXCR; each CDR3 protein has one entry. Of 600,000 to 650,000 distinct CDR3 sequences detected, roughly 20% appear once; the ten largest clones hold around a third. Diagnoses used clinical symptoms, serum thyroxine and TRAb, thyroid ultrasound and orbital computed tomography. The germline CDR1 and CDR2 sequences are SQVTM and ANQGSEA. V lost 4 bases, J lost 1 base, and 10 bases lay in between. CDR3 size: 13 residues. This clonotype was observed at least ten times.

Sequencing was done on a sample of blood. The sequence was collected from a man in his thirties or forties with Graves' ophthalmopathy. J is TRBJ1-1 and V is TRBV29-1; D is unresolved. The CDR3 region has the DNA TGCAGCGTTGTTTCACAGCCGAACACTGAAGCTTTCTTT. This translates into CSVVSQPNTEAFF.